Listed below are T cell receptor beta chains from one sample, sequenced in a study of OX40 agonist ivuxolimab in advanced cancers. Assay: immunoSEQ multiplex PCR; the TCRdb copy retains only in-frame clones and omits some. Of 73,000 or so clones in the sample, approximately 78% were seen once. This sample comprised CD4+ or CD8+ T cells sorted from blood, obtained in a trial of the OX40 agonist ivuxolimab. The receptors shown here come from an adult with an advanced solid tumor such as melanoma, head and neck, liver or kidney cancer. Each CDR3 is given with its conserved first and last residue. D genes are given only for firm matches. Expanded clones get a size class; other rows say once, few or many, or leave the size out.

v_gene: TRBV7-2; d_gene: .; abundance: .; j_gene: TRBJ1-3; CDR3nt: TGTGCCAGCAGCAGCGAATCCCTCTCTGGAAACACCATATATTTT; CDR3aa: CASSSESLSGNTIYF
v_gene: TRBV5-6; d_gene: TRBD1; abundance: .; j_gene: TRBJ2-6; CDR3nt: TGTGCCAGCAGCTTGGTGACAGGGGCTCACTCTGGGGCCAACGTCCTGACTTTC; CDR3aa: CASSLVTGAHSGANVLTF
v_gene: TRBV18; d_gene: .; abundance: .; j_gene: TRBJ2-5; CDR3nt: TGTGCCAGCTCACCAAAAGAGACCCAGTACTTC; CDR3aa: CASSPKETQYF
v_gene: TRBV2; d_gene: .; abundance: .; j_gene: TRBJ1-1; CDR3nt: TGTGCCAGCAGATTATTTTATGAAGCTTTCTTT; CDR3aa: CASRLFYEAFF
v_gene: TRBV7-2; d_gene: TRBD2; abundance: .; j_gene: TRBJ2-1; CDR3nt: TGTGCCAGCAGCTTAGCACTAGCGTGGTACAATGAGCAGTTCTTC; CDR3aa: CASSLALAWYNEQFF
v_gene: TRBV7-2; d_gene: TRBD2; abundance: .; j_gene: TRBJ2-1; CDR3nt: TGTGCCAGCAGCCTCCAGAGCGGGACGTTCTACAATGAGCAGTTCTTC; CDR3aa: CASSLQSGTFYNEQFF
v_gene: TRBV10-1; d_gene: TRBD2; abundance: .; j_gene: TRBJ2-5; CDR3nt: TGCGCCAGCAGTGAGTCGGGGACTAGCGGACAAGAGACCCAGTACTTC; CDR3aa: CASSESGTSGQETQYF
v_gene: TRBV5-4; d_gene: TRBD1; abundance: few; j_gene: TRBJ1-2; CDR3nt: TGTGCCAGCAGAAAGGACAGGGTAAACTATGGCTACACCTTC; CDR3aa: CASRKDRVNYGYTF
v_gene: TRBV28; d_gene: .; abundance: few; j_gene: TRBJ1-2; CDR3nt: TGTGCCAGCAGTTTCCGCCGGGACACCTATGGCTACACCTTC; CDR3aa: CASSFRRDTYGYTF
v_gene: TRBV15; d_gene: TRBD1; abundance: .; j_gene: TRBJ1-1; CDR3nt: TGTGCCACCAGCAGGGAACAACAGGGGGTCACTGAAGCTTTCTTT; CDR3aa: CATSREQQGVTEAFF
v_gene: TRBV29-1; d_gene: .; abundance: .; j_gene: TRBJ2-5; CDR3nt: TGCAGCGTGGGTTCTTCGGCGGAGACCCAGTACTTC; CDR3aa: CSVGSSAETQYF
v_gene: TRBV30; d_gene: .; abundance: .; j_gene: TRBJ1-6; CDR3nt: TGTGCCTGGGACGAGCGTAGGACAGACTATAATTCACCCCTCCACTTT; CDR3aa: CAWDERRTDYNSPLHF
v_gene: TRBV5-1; d_gene: TRBD2; abundance: .; j_gene: TRBJ2-1; CDR3nt: TGCGCCAGCAGCCTGGGATTCGGGACTAGCGGCAGCAATGAGCAGTTCTTC; CDR3aa: CASSLGFGTSGSNEQFF
v_gene: TRBV11-2; d_gene: TRBD2; abundance: .; j_gene: TRBJ2-7; CDR3nt: TGTGCCAGCAGCCGCGCGGGCGGGAGCTACGAGCAGTACTTC; CDR3aa: CASSRAGGSYEQYF
v_gene: TRBV6-5; d_gene: TRBD1; abundance: .; j_gene: TRBJ1-2; CDR3nt: TGTGCCAGCAGTAGCCGGGACAGATCTGTTCATGGCTACACCTTC; CDR3aa: CASSSRDRSVHGYTF
v_gene: TRBV5-6; d_gene: TRBD2; abundance: once; j_gene: TRBJ2-1; CDR3nt: TGTGCCAGCAGCCCCTCTCTTAGCGGGAGGGTCTACAATGAGCAGTTCTTC; CDR3aa: CASSPSLSGRVYNEQFF
v_gene: TRBV19; d_gene: TRBD1; abundance: .; j_gene: TRBJ1-5; CDR3nt: TGTGCCAGTAGTATAGCTAATCACAGGGGGGACCAGCCCCAGCATTTT; CDR3aa: CASSIANHRGDQPQHF
v_gene: TRBV4-1; d_gene: .; abundance: .; j_gene: TRBJ1-2; CDR3nt: TGCGCCAGCAGCCAGCTAGTGGTCACAGGCTATGGCTACACCTTC; CDR3aa: CASSQLVVTGYGYTF
v_gene: TRBV9; d_gene: .; abundance: .; j_gene: TRBJ1-3; CDR3nt: TGTGCCAGCAGCGTAGCCGAGGGGGCTGGAAACACCATATATTTT; CDR3aa: CASSVAEGAGNTIYF
v_gene: TRBV6-6; d_gene: TRBD1; abundance: .; j_gene: TRBJ1-3; CDR3nt: TGTGCCAGCACCACGGGACAGCAGAGCTCTGGAAACACCATATATTTT; CDR3aa: CASTTGQQSSGNTIYF
v_gene: TRBV5-4; d_gene: .; abundance: once; j_gene: TRBJ2-1; CDR3nt: TGTGCCAGCAGCTTGAATTTAGCCGCCTACAATGAGCAGTTCTTC; CDR3aa: CASSLNLAAYNEQFF
v_gene: TRBV15; d_gene: .; abundance: .; j_gene: TRBJ1-2; CDR3nt: TGTGCCACCAGCGCCCAAGTGGGGGGAAACTATGGCTACACCTTC; CDR3aa: CATSAQVGGNYGYTF
v_gene: TRBV29-1; d_gene: .; abundance: .; j_gene: TRBJ2-7; CDR3nt: TGCAGCGTGGTGGGACACTCCTACGAGCAGTACTTC; CDR3aa: CSVVGHSYEQYF
v_gene: TRBV30; d_gene: TRBD1; abundance: few; j_gene: TRBJ2-7; CDR3nt: TGTGCCTGCTTGGGCAGGGGGCCCTACGAGCAGTACTTC; CDR3aa: CACLGRGPYEQYF
v_gene: TRBV6-5; d_gene: TRBD1; abundance: .; j_gene: TRBJ2-3; CDR3nt: TGTGCCAGCAGTTACTTAGGGGGCTTTCGCACAGATACGCAGTATTTT; CDR3aa: CASSYLGGFRTDTQYF
v_gene: TRBV7-9; d_gene: TRBD1; abundance: .; j_gene: TRBJ2-7; CDR3nt: TGTGCCAGCAGCTTAGCGCGGGGACAGGTTCCCATATCGGAGCAGTACTTC; CDR3aa: CASSLARGQVPISEQYF
v_gene: TRBV5-1; d_gene: TRBD1; abundance: .; j_gene: TRBJ1-1; CDR3nt: TGCGCCAGCAGCTTAGGATCCGGGACAGAGACTGAAGCTTTCTTT; CDR3aa: CASSLGSGTETEAFF
v_gene: TRBV13; d_gene: TRBD1; abundance: .; j_gene: TRBJ2-3; CDR3nt: TGTGCCAGCAGCCCTCGGACAGGGAAGACAGATACGCAGTATTTT; CDR3aa: CASSPRTGKTDTQYF
v_gene: TRBV5-4; d_gene: .; abundance: .; j_gene: TRBJ2-1; CDR3nt: TGTGCCAGCAGCTTTACAGGTTACAATGAGCAGTTCTTC; CDR3aa: CASSFTGYNEQFF
v_gene: TRBV4-3; d_gene: .; abundance: .; j_gene: TRBJ1-5; CDR3nt: TGCGCCAGCAGCCAAGATAACACAGCTTATAGCAATCAGCCCCAGCATTTT; CDR3aa: CASSQDNTAYSNQPQHF
v_gene: TRBV20-1; d_gene: .; abundance: few; j_gene: TRBJ1-1; CDR3nt: TGCAGTGCTAGACGGGGTGGTGAAGCTTTCTTT; CDR3aa: CSARRGGEAFF
v_gene: TRBV11-2; d_gene: .; abundance: .; j_gene: TRBJ2-5; CDR3nt: TGTGCCAGCAGCTCAAGAGGGGGGCAGTGGGAGACCCAGTACTTC; CDR3aa: CASSSRGGQWETQYF
v_gene: TRBV13; d_gene: TRBD2; abundance: .; j_gene: TRBJ2-3; CDR3nt: TGTGCCAGCAGCACCGCTGCTCTAGCGGGACGGGACACAGATACGCAGTATTTT; CDR3aa: CASSTAALAGRDTDTQYF
v_gene: TRBV7-2; d_gene: .; abundance: .; j_gene: TRBJ1-2; CDR3nt: TGTGCCAGCAGCTTTAGGGGGGACACACACTACACCTTC; CDR3aa: CASSFRGDTHYTF
v_gene: TRBV9; d_gene: TRBD2; abundance: .; j_gene: TRBJ2-4; CDR3nt: TGTGCCAGCAGCGTAGCGGGGGGGCCCCTAGCCAAAAACATTCAGTACTTC; CDR3aa: CASSVAGGPLAKNIQYF
v_gene: TRBV6-5; d_gene: .; abundance: .; j_gene: TRBJ2-3; CDR3nt: TGTGCCAGCAGTACCAATACAGATACGCAGTATTTT; CDR3aa: CASSTNTDTQYF
v_gene: TRBV27; d_gene: TRBD1; abundance: .; j_gene: TRBJ2-2; CDR3nt: TGTGCCAGCAGTTTGACAGGGCGGGTAACCGGGGAGCTGTTTTTT; CDR3aa: CASSLTGRVTGELFF
v_gene: TRBV6-1; d_gene: .; abundance: .; j_gene: TRBJ1-2; CDR3nt: TGTGCCAGCAGCCGCTGGGGGGTAAACTATGGCTACACCTTC; CDR3aa: CASSRWGVNYGYTF
v_gene: TRBV20-1; d_gene: .; abundance: .; j_gene: TRBJ1-1; CDR3nt: TGCAGTGCTAGATATGGTTCGCCTTTCTTT; CDR3aa: CSARYGSPFF
v_gene: TRBV7-9; d_gene: TRBD1; abundance: .; j_gene: TRBJ1-3; CDR3nt: TGTGCCAGCAGCTTATCAGGGGGCGCATACACCATATATTTT; CDR3aa: CASSLSGGAYTIYF
v_gene: TRBV27; d_gene: .; abundance: .; j_gene: TRBJ1-4; CDR3nt: TGTGCCAGCAGTCAAACGGGGGGAGGTTGGGAAAAACTGTTTTTT; CDR3aa: CASSQTGGGWEKLFF
v_gene: TRBV5-1; d_gene: .; abundance: once; j_gene: TRBJ2-1; CDR3nt: TGCGCCAGCAGCCGGACCCGGGGGCCTAACAATGAGCAGTTCTTC; CDR3aa: CASSRTRGPNNEQFF
v_gene: TRBV11-2; d_gene: TRBD2; abundance: once; j_gene: TRBJ2-1; CDR3nt: TGTGCCAGCAGCTTCGGTAGTCTAGCGGATTACAATGAGCAGTTCTTC; CDR3aa: CASSFGSLADYNEQFF
v_gene: TRBV28; d_gene: TRBD1; abundance: few; j_gene: TRBJ1-6; CDR3nt: TGTGCCAGCAGTCGACCCAACCCGACAGGGGCAAATTCACCCCTCCACTTT; CDR3aa: CASSRPNPTGANSPLHF
v_gene: TRBV6-5; d_gene: .; abundance: .; j_gene: TRBJ1-1; CDR3nt: TGTGCCAGCAGTTACTCCAGGGGCATAGGGACTGAAGCTTTCTTT; CDR3aa: CASSYSRGIGTEAFF
v_gene: TRBV30; d_gene: .; abundance: few; j_gene: TRBJ2-7; CDR3nt: TGTGCCTGGAGTGTACGCTACGAGCAGTACTTC; CDR3aa: CAWSVRYEQYF
v_gene: TRBV9; d_gene: .; abundance: .; j_gene: TRBJ1-4; CDR3nt: TGTGCCAGCAGCGTAGGTCCGGGTTTCGAAAAACTGTTTTTT; CDR3aa: CASSVGPGFEKLFF
v_gene: TRBV12-5; d_gene: TRBD2; abundance: .; j_gene: TRBJ2-3; CDR3nt: TGTGCTAGTGGTCTGGGGACTATTAGCACAGATACGCAGTATTTT; CDR3aa: CASGLGTISTDTQYF
v_gene: TRBV7-3; d_gene: TRBD2; abundance: once; j_gene: TRBJ2-3; CDR3nt: TGTGCCAGCAGCTTATATGCACTAGCGGGACCGGGTACGCAGTATTTT; CDR3aa: CASSLYALAGPGTQYF
v_gene: TRBV4-1; d_gene: .; abundance: .; j_gene: TRBJ1-3; CDR3nt: TGCGCCAGCAGCCAAGTCTTCCGGGACAAACGCTCTGGAAACACCATATATTTT; CDR3aa: CASSQVFRDKRSGNTIYF
v_gene: TRBV6-1; d_gene: .; abundance: .; j_gene: TRBJ2-4; CDR3nt: TGTGCCAGCAGTGCTGCAGACATTTCAGCCAAAAACATTCAGTACTTC; CDR3aa: CASSAADISAKNIQYF
v_gene: TRBV11-2; d_gene: TRBD1; abundance: .; j_gene: TRBJ1-1; CDR3nt: TGTGCCAGCAGTACGGGACAGGGCAATGAAGCTTTCTTT; CDR3aa: CASSTGQGNEAFF
v_gene: TRBV5-1; d_gene: .; abundance: .; j_gene: TRBJ1-4; CDR3nt: TGCGCCAGCAGCCCCAGCACAGGCCCTGCAACTAATGAAAAACTGTTTTTT; CDR3aa: CASSPSTGPATNEKLFF
v_gene: TRBV11-2; d_gene: TRBD1; abundance: .; j_gene: TRBJ1-4; CDR3nt: TGTGCCAGCAGGACCGGACAGGGGGGTGAAAAACTGTTTTTT; CDR3aa: CASRTGQGGEKLFF
v_gene: TRBV9; d_gene: .; abundance: .; j_gene: TRBJ2-1; CDR3nt: TGTGCCAGCAGCGTCGGGGACCCTGTCAATGAGCAGTTCTTC; CDR3aa: CASSVGDPVNEQFF
v_gene: TRBV7-9; d_gene: .; abundance: .; j_gene: TRBJ2-6; CDR3nt: TGTGCCAGCAGCATAAGGGTAGCTGGGGCCAACGTCCTGACTTTC; CDR3aa: CASSIRVAGANVLTF
v_gene: TRBV19; d_gene: .; abundance: .; j_gene: TRBJ1-5; CDR3nt: TGTGCCAGTAGTATAGTTGTCAGTAGCAATCAGCCCCAGCATTTT; CDR3aa: CASSIVVSSNQPQHF